A single sample is the source of the 24 T cell receptor beta chains below, sequenced in a study of blood T cell repertoires in COVID-19. Here immunoSEQ multiplex PCR was the method, and the copy in TCRdb shows in-frame clones only, minus some. The table records about 36,000 clones, around 78% of them present only once. The sequencing input was peripheral blood. The receptors were sampled from a man aged 55 to 70 with acute or convalescent COVID-19.

This chain connects TRBV3-1 (or the pseudogene TRBV3-2) to TRBJ2-3, with TRBD2 matching 8 bases. Germline V lookup: CDR1 LGHDT, CDR2 YNNKEL (reference sequence). J lost 4 bases, V lost 2 bases, and 11 bases had no gene match. CDR3 length: 17 residues. The CDR3 DNA sequence: TGTGCCAGCAGCCAAAGAGGACTAGCTCGAGACCCAGATACGCAGTATTTT. Amino acids: CASSQRGLARDPDTQYF.

The chain couples TRBV6-5 to TRBJ1-1, with 8 positions matching TRBD1. The V and J ends lost 6 bases and 4 bases, in that order; junction bases with no gene match: 7. CDR1 and CDR2 (germline): MNHEY, SVGAGI. The CDR3 runs 14 residues. This chain's CDR3 is CASSRTGRGTEAFF. CDR3 nucleotide sequence: TGTGCCAGCAGCCGGACAGGGCGGGGCACTGAAGCTTTCTTT.

V gene TRBV11-3 combines with J gene TRBJ2-1; D possibly corresponds to TRBD2 (5 bases). The CDR3 length is 15 residues. V was trimmed by 8 bases and J by 0 bases, leaving 14 bases between them. CDR1 is SGHNT, CDR2 YENEEA, per germline. CDR3 sequence reads: CASGLLAFSYNEQFF. CDR3 nucleotides: TGTGCCAGCGGTCTTTTAGCGTTCTCCTACAATGAGCAGTTCTTC.

This clone was observed at least ten times. The J gene is TRBJ2-2, the V gene TRBV11-3; D may be TRBD2 (5 bases). Looked up from germline, CDR1 is SGHNT and CDR2 is YENEEA. The CDR3 sequence is 16 residues long. V lost 4 bases and J lost 0, with 12 bases in between. The DNA of the CDR3 is TGTGCCAGCAGCTCCGCGGGTCTGGCGAACACCGGGGAGCTGTTTTTT. This sequence encodes CASSSAGLANTGELFF.

The CDR3 DNA is TGTGCCAGCAGTTCTGGGAGGGAAGGCAATCAGCCCCAGCATTTT. Translated, it gives CASSSGREGNQPQHF. This chain links TRBV27 with TRBJ1-5; D is ambiguous. The length of the CDR3 is 15 residues. The ends were cut back, 4 bases at V and 2 bases at J, with 12 bases in the middle. Germline CDR1 and CDR2: MNHEY and SMNVEV (reference sequence).

The chain joins TRBV19 to TRBJ2-3; 8 positions match TRBD1. This CDR3 comprises 18 residues. After removal of 2 bases from V and 1 base from J, the junction contained 11 bases not matched to a gene. Germline V gene lookup returns CDR1 LNHDA and CDR2 SQIVND (reference sequence). CDR3 in DNA: TGTGCCAGTAGTATAAGGAGACAGGGGTACTCTGGCACAGATACGCAGTATTTT. This gives the protein CASSIRRQGYSGTDTQYF.

The chain couples TRBV6-2 or TRBV6-3 to TRBJ2-7; D is unresolved. CDR1 MNHEY and CDR2 SVGEGT come from the germline V gene. The V and J ends lost 0 bases and 8 bases respectively, with 11 bases between them. The CDR3 is made up of 13 amino acids. The CDR3 bases are TGTGCCAGCAGTTACTCGAGAGACTTCCAGCAGTACTTC. As protein: CASSYSRDFQQYF.

This chain uses TRBV2 with TRBJ2-7; D unresolved. CDR3 size: 13 residues. With 1 base removed from V and 0 bases from J, the gap between germline ends came to 4 bases. Looked up from germline, CDR1 is SNHLY and CDR2 is FYNNEI. CDR3 bases: TGTGCCAGCAGTGAAGGCAGCTCCTACGAGCAGTACTTC. It codes for CASSEGSSYEQYF.

The V and J genes are TRBV5-1 and TRBJ2-1; D unclear. This CDR3 comprises 13 residues. Germline V CDR1 and CDR2: SGHRS, YFSETQ. Trimming took off 2 bases at V and 7 bases at J, with 10 bases between the two ends. CDR3: CASSFTMQNEQFF. DNA for the CDR3: TGCGCCAGCAGCTTTACAATGCAAAATGAGCAGTTCTTC.

The chain joins TRBV25-1 to TRBJ2-1; TRBD1 agrees at 7 bases. Germline V gives CDR1 MGHDK, CDR2 SYGVNS. With 5 bases clipped from V and 3 bases from J, the junction kept 7 bases outside the gene matches. CDR3 size: 15 residues. The CDR3 region has the DNA TGTGCCAGCAGTCGACAGGGTTCCCTCTACAATGAGCAGTTCTTC. Protein: CASSRQGSLYNEQFF.

This chain's CDR3 is CASRKRIAPSSYEQYF. In DNA, the CDR3 is TGTGCCAGCAGGAAACGGATAGCACCAAGCTCCTACGAGCAGTACTTC. The rearrangement joins TRBV7-2 to TRBJ2-7, with D uncertain. Germline-derived CDR1 and CDR2 are SGHTA and FQGNSA. This CDR3 is 16 amino acids long. The V end was cut by 6 bases, the J end by 0 bases, with 18 bases between.

The rearrangement joins TRBV4-1 to TRBJ1-6; 7 nucleotides match TRBD1. In germline, CDR1 is MGHRA, CDR2 YSYEKL. With 4 bases clipped from V and 8 bases from J, the junction kept 14 bases outside the gene matches. The CDR3 spans 17 residues. DNA of the CDR3: TGCGCCAGCAGCCGAGGAGGGGACAGACAAGTAGATTCACCCCTCCACTTT. Translation gives CASSRGGDRQVDSPLHF.

The J gene is TRBJ1-1, the V gene TRBV28; D gene uncertain. V lost 6 bases and J lost 1, with 15 bases in between. Germline values: CDR1 MDHEN, CDR2 SYDVKM. The CDR3 runs 15 residues. CDR3 region: CASSLREGTNTEAFF. The CDR3 coding sequence is TGTGCCAGCAGCCTCCGCGAGGGAACGAACACTGAAGCTTTCTTT. Complete variable domain (other parts from reference TRBV28 and TRBJ1-1): DVKVTQSSRYLVKRTGEKVFLECVQDMDHENMFWYRQDPGLGLRLIYFSYDVKMKEKGDIPEGYSVSREKKERFSLILESASTNQTSMYLCASSLREGTNTEAFFGQGTRLTVV.

The chain links TRBV6-5 to TRBJ2-5, with 8 positions matching TRBD2. CDR1 is MNHEY and CDR2 is SVGAGI in the germline V gene. The ends lost 7 bases at V and 5 bases at J; junction bases unmatched: 9. The CDR3 extends over 14 amino acids. The CDR3 sequence is CASKLVAGGETQYF. CDR3 coding DNA: TGTGCCAGCAAATTGGTTGCGGGAGGCGAGACCCAGTACTTC.

The V and J genes are TRBV10-3 and TRBJ2-3; perhaps TRBD2 as D (5 bases). V lost 4 bases and J lost 2, with 10 bases in between. Germline CDR1 reads ENHRY; CDR2 reads SYGVKD. This CDR3 region has 14 residues. The CDR3 loop is CAISARGNTDTQYF. The CDR3 nucleotides read TGTGCCATCAGTGCACGAGGGAACACAGATACGCAGTATTTT.

This chain joins TRBV7-9 and TRBJ2-3; weak D call: TRBD1 (6 bases). Germline V CDR1 and CDR2: SEHNR, FQNEAQ (reference sequence). This CDR3 has 15 amino acids. V shed 4 bases and J shed 0 bases, with 11 bases lying between them. This CDR3 reads CASSSGQSSTDTQYF. For the CDR3, the DNA is TGTGCCAGCAGCTCTGGACAGTCTAGCACAGATACGCAGTATTTT.

This clone was detected only a few times. V and J are TRBV5-1 and TRBJ1-2; 7 bases are a match to TRBD1. Per the germline V gene, CDR1 is SGHRS and CDR2 is YFSETQ. The J segment lost 5 bases and the V segment lost 6 bases, leaving 10 bases of the junction unmatched. This CDR3 spans 14 amino acids. The CDR3 DNA reads as TGCGCCAGCACCGGGACAGCAGCTGATTATGGCTACACCTTC. Translating it yields CASTGTAADYGYTF.

The genes are TRBV30 and TRBJ2-1; D gene uncertain. V was cut by 2 bases and J by 5 bases, with 16 bases left in between. This CDR3 has 15 amino acids. Germline V lookup: CDR1 GTSNPN, CDR2 SVGIG (reference sequence). The chain's CDR3 is CAWSLTSIGDNEQFF. The DNA for the CDR3 is TGTGCCTGGAGTCTAACGAGTATCGGTGACAATGAGCAGTTCTTC. Full variable domain (missing parts from reference TRBV30 and TRBJ2-1): SQTIHQWPATLVQPVGSPLSLECTVEGTSNPNLYWYRQAAGRGLQLLFYSVGIGQISSEVPQNLSASRPQDRQFILSSKKLLLSDSGFYLCAWSLTSIGDNEQFFGPGTRLTVL.

The chain carries TRBV6-1 and TRBJ1-1; TRBD1 matches at 8 bases. CDR1 is MNHNS, CDR2 SASEGT, per germline. This CDR3 region has 15 residues. Trimming removed 2 bases from V and 5 bases from J; junction bases left unmatched: 7. This chain's CDR3 is CASSEMQGAITEAFF. Here the CDR3 DNA reads TGTGCCAGCAGTGAAATGCAGGGGGCAATAACTGAAGCTTTCTTT.

The chain joins TRBV27 to TRBJ2-3; no reliable D call. Trimming took off 1 base at V and 4 bases at J, with 24 bases between the two ends. This CDR3 contains 19 residues. CDR1 and CDR2 (germline): MNHEY, SMNVEV (reference sequence). Here the CDR3 DNA reads TGTGCCAGCAGTTTATTTTTCCCCGGTCGCCAAGAGTTGGCAGATACGCAGTATTTT. It specifies CASSLFFPGRQELADTQYF.

This chain joins TRBV7-2 and TRBJ2-3; 8 nucleotides line up with TRBD2. The CDR3 is 16 residues long. V lost 1 base to trimming and J lost 1 base; unmatched junction nucleotides: 4. CDR1 and CDR2 (germline): SGHTA, FQGNSA. CDR3: CASSLVSGRGTDTQYF. The DNA of the CDR3 is TGTGCCAGCAGCTTAGTGAGCGGGAGAGGCACAGATACGCAGTATTTT.

The chain has TRBV9 and TRBJ1-1; tentatively, D is TRBD1 (5 bases). V gave up 0 bases and J gave up 0 bases, with 15 bases separating them. Looked up from germline, CDR1 is SGDLS and CDR2 is YYNGEE. This CDR3 is built from 17 residues. The CDR3 DNA follows: TGTGCCAGCAGCGTAGCTATAGGGGAGGGCATGAACACTGAAGCTTTCTTT. Translation: CASSVAIGEGMNTEAFF.

The rearrangement joins TRBV6-2 or TRBV6-3 to TRBJ2-4; the D gene is possibly TRBD1 (5 bases). The germline V gene encodes CDR1 MNHEY and CDR2 SVGEGT. Between the trimmed V and J ends, which lost 4 bases and 1 base, there was a span of 17 bases. The CDR3 has 17 residues. The CDR3 bases are TGTGCCAGCAGTTTTGACCCCCCCAAGGGGGCCAAAAACATTCAGTACTTC. Amino acid sequence: CASSFDPPKGAKNIQYF.

This clone was seen a few times. The rearrangement uses TRBV5-1 and TRBJ1-1, with 7 bases that match TRBD1. The CDR3 length is 15 residues. The ends lost 3 bases at V and 6 bases at J; junction bases unmatched: 11. The V gene's germline CDR1 is SGHRS and CDR2 YFSETQ. DNA for the CDR3: TGCGCCAGCAGCTCCCGGACCGGGACAGCCGCTGAAGCTTTCTTT. It codes for CASSSRTGTAAEAFF. Full variable domain (remainder filled in from reference TRBV5-1 and TRBJ1-1): KAGVTQTPRYLIKTRGQQVTLSCSPISGHRSVSWYQQTPGQGLQFLFEYFSETQRNKGNFPGRFSGRQFSNSRSEMNVSTLELGDSALYLCASSSRTGTAAEAFFGQGTRLTVV.